A single sample gave rise to the 4 T cell receptor beta chains below, sequenced in a study of identifying expanded T cells in peripheral blood (dated by TCRdb to the late 2010s). Library construction relied on the immunoSEQ multiplex PCR assay. TCRdb took over this immuneACCESS table, retaining in-frame rearrangements with V and J assigned. Such tables are incomplete; in checked studies, under half of the missing clones stem from an unresolved V gene, and the remainder is unexplained. The sample profile shows approximately 100,000 clones; approximately 90% of them were found once. The ten largest clones add up to around 15% of the sample. Sequenced: blood. Every receptor here comes from a person aged 18 to 69 in good health.

The genes are TRBV27 and TRBJ2-2; a possible D gene is TRBD1 (7 bases). This CDR3 comprises 15 residues. Germline V lookup: CDR1 MNHEY, CDR2 SMNVEV (reference sequence). V shed 4 bases and J shed 5 bases, with 14 bases lying between them. The CDR3 region has the DNA TGTGCCAGCAGTTCAGGGGGGCGGCTTACCGGGGAGCTGTTTTTT. Translating gives CASSSGGRLTGELFF.

This chain joins TRBV6-6 and TRBJ1-1; D gene unclear. This CDR3 spans 15 amino acids. Per the germline V gene, CDR1 is MNHNY and CDR2 is SVGAGI (reference sequence). V shed 0 bases and J shed 4 bases, with 12 bases lying between them. The CDR3 reads CASSYSTPGGTEAFF. The CDR3 DNA reads as TGTGCCAGCAGTTACTCGACCCCAGGTGGCACTGAAGCTTTCTTT.

The chain recombines TRBV7-2 with TRBJ1-6; D is unresolved. Trimming removed 3 bases at V and 4 bases at J, with 4 bases between. The CDR3 has 13 amino acids. The V gene's germline CDR1 is SGHTA and CDR2 FQGNSA. CDR3 protein: CASSFRYNSPLHF. CDR3 DNA sequence: TGTGCCAGCAGCTTCCGATATAATTCACCCCTCCACTTT.

The V call is TRBV2, the J call TRBJ1-6; a possible D gene is TRBD1 (5 bases). The CDR3 sequence is 18 residues long. In germline, CDR1 is SNHLY, CDR2 FYNNEI. Trimming removed 2 bases from V and 3 bases from J, with 17 bases in between. The CDR3 nucleotides read TGTGCCAGCAGTGAACGTGGCAGCCAGACAGTCTATAATTCACCCCTCCACTTT. Protein: CASSERGSQTVYNSPLHF.